This entry is about one T cell receptor (beta chain). Its matching antigen is unknown. The sample belongs to a study of T cell responses to AZD1222 COVID-19 vaccine. This CDR3 contains 12 residues. The V end lost 3 bases, the J end lost 4 bases, and 4 bases lay between the germline ends. CDR1 LNHDA and CDR2 SQIVND come from the germline V gene (reference sequence). TCRdb's copy holds only in-frame clones and misses some; the assay was immunoSEQ multiplex PCR. Altogether 80,000 or so clones are present, nearly 90% being singletons, with the ten largest covering about 1.6%. Whole-study results and caveats: At baseline, just 6 or 7 AZD1222 recipients tested seropositive. Distributed over spike, vaccine-associated CD4 TCRs predominated at 160-218 and 743-854. Spike-specific TCR breadth and depth grew following two AZD1222 doses. Donors were chiefly white British, with a greater number of females, and clonal diversity was perhaps underestimated.

This clonotype was sampled from an adult in good health. The sample was peripheral blood, taken on day 0 of AZD1222 vaccination. The chain uses TRBV19 and TRBJ1-5; D not certain. The CDR3 DNA follows: TGTGCCAGTAGTATTAGAAATCAGCCCCAGCATTTT. This translates into CASSIRNQPQHF.